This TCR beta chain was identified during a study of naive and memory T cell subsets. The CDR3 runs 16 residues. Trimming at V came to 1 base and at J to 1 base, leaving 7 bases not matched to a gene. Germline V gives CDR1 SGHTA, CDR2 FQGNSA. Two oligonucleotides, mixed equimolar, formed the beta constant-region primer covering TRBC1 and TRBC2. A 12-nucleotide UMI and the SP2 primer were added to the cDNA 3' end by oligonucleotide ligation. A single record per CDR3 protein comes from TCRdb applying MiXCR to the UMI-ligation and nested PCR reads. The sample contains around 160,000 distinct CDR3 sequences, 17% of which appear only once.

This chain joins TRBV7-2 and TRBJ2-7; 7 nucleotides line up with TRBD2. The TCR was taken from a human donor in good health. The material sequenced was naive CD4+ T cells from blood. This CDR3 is CASSLVRGKTSYEQYF. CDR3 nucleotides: TGTGCCAGCAGCTTAGTGCGGGGGAAGACGTCCTACGAGCAGTACTTC.